The source of this T cell receptor (beta chain) is a study of technical replicates of blood from several donors. TCRdb's table, derived via immunoSEQ multiplex PCR, lists solely in-frame clones and lacks some. The sample has 91,000 or so clones, approximately 95% seen once. The J segment lost 4 bases and the V segment lost 7 bases, leaving 9 bases of the junction unmatched. The CDR3 spans 14 residues. From germline, CDR1 is SGHRS and CDR2 YFSETQ. What was sequenced was T cells isolated from PBMCs. The rearrangement uses TRBV5-1 and TRBJ1-1; 8 bases are shared with TRBD1. The receptor was derived from a human donor in good health. The CDR3 region is CASRTGTAGTEAFF. The CDR3 DNA follows: TGCGCCAGCCGGACAGGGACTGCGGGCACTGAAGCTTTCTTT. The variable domain in full, completed from reference TRBV5-1 and TRBJ1-1, reads KAGVTQTPRYLIKTRGQQVTLSCSPISGHRSVSWYQQTPGQGLQFLFEYFSETQRNKGNFPGRFSGRQFSNSRSEMNVSTLELGDSALYLCASRTGTAGTEAFFGQGTRLTVV.